The 8 T cell receptor beta chains listed next were all sequenced from one sample in a study of cytomegalovirus exposure and HLA in healthy donors. The study ran its PCR with 60 Vbeta and 13 Jbeta primers. Produced via immunoSEQ multiplex PCR; TCRdb's table is partial and in-frame only. The sample lists 90,000 to 120,000 clones; over 65% were seen once. Sequenced material: PBMCs. Receptors originate from a woman in her 40s in good health and CMV-seropositive.

This clone was seen only a few times. This chain links TRBV5-1 with TRBJ2-6; D unclear. With 4 bases removed from V and 4 bases from J, the gap between germline ends came to 15 bases. The length of the CDR3 is 16 residues. Germline V gene sequence: CDR1 SGHRS, CDR2 YFSETQ. This chain's CDR3 is CASSVRSTQGANVLTF. As DNA, the CDR3 is TGCGCCAGCAGCGTCCGATCGACTCAGGGGGCCAACGTCCTGACTTTC.

CDR3: CASSRKGAGTEAFF. In nucleotides, the CDR3 is TGTGCCAGCAGTCGGAAGGGGGCCGGCACTGAAGCTTTCTTT. The chain combines TRBV25-1 with TRBJ1-1, with 7 positions matching TRBD1. V was clipped by 5 bases and J by 4 bases; unmatched bases: 7. The CDR3 is 14 residues long. CDR1 MGHDK and CDR2 SYGVNS come from the germline V gene. The full variable domain, with the rest looked up from reference TRBV25-1 and TRBJ1-1, is EADIYQTPRYLVIGTGKKITLECSQTMGHDKMYWYQQDPGMELHLIHYSYGVNSTEKGDLSSESTVSRIRTEHFPLTLESARPSHTSQYLCASSRKGAGTEAFFGQGTRLTVV.

This clone was seen a single time. The V call is TRBV2, the J call TRBJ1-6; a possible D gene is TRBD1 (5 bases). Germline V gene sequence: CDR1 SNHLY, CDR2 FYNNEI. V lost 5 bases and J 9 bases, leaving 20 bases between the germline ends. The CDR3 length is 16 residues. CDR3 nucleotide sequence: TGTGCCAGCAGTCTTCGACAGCCCGGAGCAGGTTCACCCCTCCACTTT. It specifies CASSLRQPGAGSPLHF.

This chain links TRBV6-6 with TRBJ1-1, with D unclear. The CDR3 is 13 residues long. Germline V gene lookup returns CDR1 MNHNY and CDR2 SVGAGI (reference sequence). V lost 6 bases to trimming and J lost 0 bases, with 8 bases between them. Here the CDR3 reads CASSPHLNTEAFF. CDR3 bases: TGTGCCAGCAGCCCACACCTGAACACTGAAGCTTTCTTT.

This sequence joins TRBV7-8 and TRBJ2-7; D uncertain. V was pared by 2 bases and J by 7 bases, with 12 bases between. Germline V lookup: CDR1 SGHVS, CDR2 FQNEAQ. This CDR3 is built from 13 residues. For the CDR3, the DNA is TGTGCCAGCAGCTTACGGTCCTTTTTAGAGCAGTACTTC. It is translated as CASSLRSFLEQYF.

The V gene is TRBV27, the J gene TRBJ1-5; the D gene is possibly TRBD1 (5 bases). Germline values: CDR1 MNHEY, CDR2 SMNVEV (reference sequence). Trimming removed 0 bases from V and 5 bases from J, with 11 bases in between. The CDR3 sequence is 15 residues long. In nucleotides, the CDR3 is TGTGCCAGCAGTTTATCGGCACAGGCCTATCAGCCCCAGCATTTT. As protein: CASSLSAQAYQPQHF.

The chain has TRBV6-1 and TRBJ2-3; no clear D. The CDR3 runs 11 residues. With 7 bases removed from V and 7 bases from J, the gap between germline ends came to 9 bases. In germline, CDR1 is MNHNS, CDR2 SASEGT. The CDR3 protein is CASTDSNTQYF. CDR3 sequence (DNA): TGTGCCAGCACTGACTCTAATACGCAGTATTTT.

V usage is TRBV5-1 and J usage is TRBJ1-6; D perhaps matches TRBD1 (5 bases). This CDR3 spans 16 amino acids. Per germline, CDR1 SGHRS and CDR2 YFSETQ. The ends were cut back, 2 bases at V and 10 bases at J, with 19 bases in the middle. The CDR3 reads CASSLEDMTLGSPLHF. CDR3 nucleotide sequence: TGCGCCAGCAGCTTAGAGGACATGACTTTGGGCTCACCCCTCCACTTT.